Listed here is a single TCR beta chain. The specificity of this receptor is unknown. An end of the junction does not agree with germline; a read error may underlie this. In the germline V gene, CDR1 corresponds to SGHTA and CDR2 to FQGNSA. The CDR3 covers 13 residues, taking in both the cysteine and the phenylalanine. The read is trimmed to its CDR3 DNA, 39 bases read in frame from base 1. This sample stems from a study of T cell repertoires in cytomegalovirus infection (dated by TCRdb to the late 2010s). Study-level background: Peptide stimulations targeted recently identified HLA-C-restricted CMV epitopes, whose presentation resists viral immunomodulation, together with well-studied HLA-B-restricted epitopes. The HLA type of each donor mattered for the analysis, because public TCR beta signatures pointed to carriage of CMV infection along with the matching HLA type.

Sequencing took place on an Illumina HiSeq 1500. TCRdb redid the processing of the public reads, applying fastp at Q25 and MiXCR, and retained in-frame beta chains. Rows are unified per CDR3 protein, each entry keeping the most common DNA and genes. The sample table records some 940,000 distinct CDR3 sequences; around 30% of these occur just once. Over 12% of the sample goes to the ten largest clones. The study at large found these results: In the ex vivo response, HLA-C-restricted CMV-specific TCR beta clonotypes were dominant, and in two of eight donors the single most frequent clonotype came from this HLA-C-restricted group. In both this cohort and an independent cohort of several hundred donors, the cumulative frequency of public TCR beta family members distinguished carriers of CMV infection plus the relevant HLA type.

The treatment or condition label, read with the paper, signifies: in vitro stimulation with specific CMV peptide epitopes to enrich CMV-specific T cells. The receptor was derived from a human donor in good health (CMV status not recorded). Some clones in this sample may be carry-over from other donors' samples. The rearranged segments are TRBV7-2 and TRBJ1-1; the D gene is not confidently resolved. The sample here was cultured CD8+ T cells from PBMCs, taken from culture after CMV antigen stimulation. The CDR3 region: CAGSHGPWTEAFF. In nucleotides, the sequence is TGTGCCGGCAGCCACGGACCGTGGACTGAAGCTTTCTTT.